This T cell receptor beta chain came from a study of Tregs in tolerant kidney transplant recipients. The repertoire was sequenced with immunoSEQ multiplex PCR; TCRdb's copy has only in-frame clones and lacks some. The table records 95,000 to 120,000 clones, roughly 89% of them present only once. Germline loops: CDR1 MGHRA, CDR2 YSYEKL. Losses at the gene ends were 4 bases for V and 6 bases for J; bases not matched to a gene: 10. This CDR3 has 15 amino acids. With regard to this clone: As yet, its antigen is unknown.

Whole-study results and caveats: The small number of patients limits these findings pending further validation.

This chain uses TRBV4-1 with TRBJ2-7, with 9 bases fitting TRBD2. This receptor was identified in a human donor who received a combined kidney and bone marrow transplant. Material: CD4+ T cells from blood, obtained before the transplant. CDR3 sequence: CASSLHSGGPLEQYF. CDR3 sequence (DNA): TGCGCCAGCAGCCTTCATAGCGGGGGCCCCCTCGAGCAGTACTTC.